Listed here is a single TCR beta chain. This specimen belongs to a study of control samples from healthy donors and cancer patients. The CDR3 loop spans 12 amino acids. Germline CDR1 and CDR2: SEHNR and FQNEAQ (reference sequence). V dropped 3 bases and J dropped 8 bases, with 5 bases sitting between them. Profiled with immunoSEQ multiplex PCR; TCRdb holds only in-frame clones, not every one. Altogether about 82,000 clones are present, around 94% being singletons, with the ten largest covering 4.8%. This TCR was recovered from a woman aged 18-29 years in good health. The source material was blood. V gene TRBV7-9 combines with J gene TRBJ1-6; weak D call: TRBD1 (5 bases). The CDR3 loop reads CASSLTDSPLHF. As DNA, the CDR3 is TGTGCCAGCAGCTTGACAGATTCACCCCTCCACTTT.